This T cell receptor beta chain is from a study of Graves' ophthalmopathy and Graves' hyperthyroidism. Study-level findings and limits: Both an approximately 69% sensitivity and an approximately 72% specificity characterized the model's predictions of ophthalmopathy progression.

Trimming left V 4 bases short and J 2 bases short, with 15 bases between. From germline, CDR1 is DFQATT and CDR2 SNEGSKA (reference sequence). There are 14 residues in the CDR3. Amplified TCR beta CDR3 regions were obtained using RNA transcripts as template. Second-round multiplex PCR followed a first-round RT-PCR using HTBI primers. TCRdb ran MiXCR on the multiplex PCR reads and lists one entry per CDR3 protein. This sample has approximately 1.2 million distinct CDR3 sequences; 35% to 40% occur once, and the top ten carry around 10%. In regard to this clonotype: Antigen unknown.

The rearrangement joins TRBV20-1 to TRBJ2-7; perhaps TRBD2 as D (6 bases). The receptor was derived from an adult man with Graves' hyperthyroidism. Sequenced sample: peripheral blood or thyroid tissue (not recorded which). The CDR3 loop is CSAKQERGTYEQYF. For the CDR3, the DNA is TGCAGTGCTAAACAAGAACGGGGGACCTACGAGCAGTACTTC.